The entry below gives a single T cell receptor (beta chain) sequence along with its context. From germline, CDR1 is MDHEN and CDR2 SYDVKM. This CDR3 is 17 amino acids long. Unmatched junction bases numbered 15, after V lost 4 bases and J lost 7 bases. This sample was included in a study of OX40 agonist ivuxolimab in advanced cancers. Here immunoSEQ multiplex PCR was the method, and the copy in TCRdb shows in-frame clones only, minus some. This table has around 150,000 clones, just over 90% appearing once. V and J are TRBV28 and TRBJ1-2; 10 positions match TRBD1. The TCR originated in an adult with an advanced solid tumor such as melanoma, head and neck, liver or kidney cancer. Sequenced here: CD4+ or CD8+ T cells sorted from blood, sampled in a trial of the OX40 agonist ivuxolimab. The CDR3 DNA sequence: TGTGCCAGCAGTTCGGACCGGGACAGGGGTTCCCAGCTTGGCTACACCTTC. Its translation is CASSSDRDRGSQLGYTF.